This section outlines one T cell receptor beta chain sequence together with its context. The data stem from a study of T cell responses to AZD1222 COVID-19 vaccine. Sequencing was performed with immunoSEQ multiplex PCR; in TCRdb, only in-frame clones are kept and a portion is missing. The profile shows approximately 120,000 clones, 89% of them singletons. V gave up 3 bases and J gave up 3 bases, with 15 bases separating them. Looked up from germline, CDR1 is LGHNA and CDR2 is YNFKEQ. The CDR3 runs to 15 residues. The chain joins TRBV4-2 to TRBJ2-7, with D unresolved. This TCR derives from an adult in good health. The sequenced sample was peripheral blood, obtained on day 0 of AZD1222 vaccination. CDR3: CASSQTPALGYEQYF. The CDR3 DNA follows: TGTGCCAGCAGCCAGACACCAGCGCTCGGCTACGAGCAGTACTTC.